This T cell receptor beta chain was sequenced in a study of T cell responses to AZD1222 COVID-19 vaccine. Points from the study as a whole: In all cases, repertoires were sampled only after the peak T cell response.

Sequencing used immunoSEQ multiplex PCR; TCRdb keeps in-frame clones, though not all of them. This table holds about 72,000 clones, about 89% found once. With respect to this clone: Its antigen is unknown.

After removal of 0 bases from V and 0 bases from J, the junction contained 15 bases not matched to a gene. There are 20 residues in the CDR3. Germline CDR1 LGHNA, CDR2 YSLEER. This sequence originates from an adult who received the AZD1222 COVID-19 vaccine. V gene TRBV4-3 combines with J gene TRBJ2-3; 7 positions match TRBD2. Sequencing was performed on peripheral blood, taken 28 days after the second AZD1222 dose. CDR3 amino acids: CASSQDLSGLDFSSTDTQYF. The CDR3 DNA is TGCGCCAGCAGCCAAGATCTCTCAGGACTAGACTTCTCTAGCACAGATACGCAGTATTTT.